Here is one T cell receptor beta chain with its context. Its antigen remains unidentified. Other DNA sequences in this specimen translate into the identical CDR3. The data were obtained in a study of shared clonotypes between healthy human individuals. Study-wide context: Donors, aged 18 to 49, were a couple of women and three men. General observations from the study: The study found lower generation probabilities in non-shared clonotypes than in those shared by all four donors. The authors expected sequencing depth to affect clonotype sharing among donors.

The CDR3 has 11 residues. From germline, CDR1 is GTSNPN and CDR2 SVGIG (reference sequence). V lost 2 bases, J lost 6 bases, and 6 bases lay in between. This table comes from immunoSEQ multiplex PCR, and its TCRdb copy is limited to in-frame clones, with some not included. The sample has 2,100,000 or so clones; approximately 96% are singletons. The receptor's source is a man aged 18 to 30 in good health. The gene calls are TRBV30 and TRBJ2-3; TRBD2 is a possible D gene (6 bases). Sequences were obtained from naive CD4+ T cells sorted from blood. Subset here: CD45RA+ positively selected. DNA of the CDR3: TGTGCCTGGAGTACTAGCGATACGCAGTATTTT. Translated: CAWSTSDTQYF.